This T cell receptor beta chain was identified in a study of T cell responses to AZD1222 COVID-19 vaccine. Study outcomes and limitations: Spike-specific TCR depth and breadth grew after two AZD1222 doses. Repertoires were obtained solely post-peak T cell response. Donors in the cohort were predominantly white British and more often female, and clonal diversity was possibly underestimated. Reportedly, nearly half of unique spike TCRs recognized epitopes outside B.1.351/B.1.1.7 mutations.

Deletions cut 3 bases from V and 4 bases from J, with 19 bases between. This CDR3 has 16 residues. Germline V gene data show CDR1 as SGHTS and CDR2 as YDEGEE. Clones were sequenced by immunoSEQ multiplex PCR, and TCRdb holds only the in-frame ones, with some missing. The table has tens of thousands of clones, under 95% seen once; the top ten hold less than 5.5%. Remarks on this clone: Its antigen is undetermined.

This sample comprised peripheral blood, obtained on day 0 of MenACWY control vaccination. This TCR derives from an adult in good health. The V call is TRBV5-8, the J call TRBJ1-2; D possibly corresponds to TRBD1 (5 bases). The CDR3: CASSYQGAGRLYGYTF. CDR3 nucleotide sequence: TGTGCCAGCAGCTATCAGGGCGCGGGAAGGCTCTATGGCTACACCTTC.